Listed below are T cell receptor beta chains from one sample, sequenced in a study of Ad26.COV2.S vaccination and SARS-CoV-2 variants. The data were produced by immunoSEQ multiplex PCR, yet TCRdb's version contains in-frame clones alone and is incomplete. Among roughly 380,000 clones listed, 70% to 90% were seen once. The sequences come from peripheral blood, collected in a trial of Ad26.COV2.S vaccine versus placebo. These receptors were collected from a person between 18 and 65 years old who received the Ad26.COV2.S COVID-19 vaccine or a placebo. The CDR3 runs from the conserved cysteine through the conserved F or W. D genes are given only for firm matches. Size is omitted from some rows. Given values are once, few, many or a class for expanded clones.

NA,TRBJ2-2,TRBV5-1,NA,CASSLTPTGANTGELFF,TGCGCCAGCAGCTTGACTCCGACAGGAGCTAACACCGGGGAGCTGTTTTTT
TRBD1,TRBJ2-3,TRBV7-9,NA,CASSSGTGRFADTQYF,TGTGCCAGCAGTTCCGGGACAGGGAGGTTCGCTGATACGCAGTATTTT
NA,TRBJ2-1,TRBV5-1,few,CASSINSEGQEQFF,TGCGCCAGCAGTATTAACAGCGAGGGTCAGGAGCAGTTCTTC
NA,TRBJ2-7,TRBV7-2,NA,CASNDMRALAYEQYF,TGTGCCAGCAATGACATGAGGGCATTAGCCTACGAGCAGTACTTC
TRBD1,TRBJ2-3,TRBV6-6,NA,CASGQGAGADTQYF,TGTGCCAGCGGTCAGGGGGCCGGAGCAGATACGCAGTATTTT
TRBD2,TRBJ2-7,TRBV10-2,NA,CASRSSGGSHEQYF,TGCGCCAGCAGGTCGAGCGGGGGTTCCCACGAGCAGTACTTC
NA,TRBJ2-1,TRBV12-3/TRBV12-4,NA,CASRPDSYNEQFF,TGTGCCAGCAGGCCGGATTCCTACAATGAGCAGTTCTTC
NA,TRBJ2-1,TRBV29-1,NA,CSVRRGESIEQFF,TGCAGCGTCAGAAGGGGGGAGTCAATTGAGCAGTTCTTC
TRBD1,TRBJ2-6,TRBV6-5,NA,CASTGGRSRANVLTF,TGTGCCAGCACAGGGGGAAGGTCCAGGGCCAACGTCCTGACTTTC
NA,TRBJ2-5,TRBV2,once,CASSEAEETQYF,TGTGCCAGCAGTGAAGCTGAAGAGACCCAGTACTTC
NA,TRBJ1-2,TRBV6-5,NA,CASSYSPGMYGYTF,TGTGCCAGCAGTTACTCGCCAGGGATGTATGGCTACACCTTC
TRBD1,TRBJ1-1,TRBV5-4,NA,CASSAGQGLNTEAFF,TGTGCCAGCAGCGCTGGACAGGGTCTGAACACTGAAGCTTTCTTT
NA,TRBJ2-3,TRBV6-6,NA,CASSQTGTTPFGTSITVCTDTQYF,TGTGCCAGCAGTCAGACCGGGACAACACCATTTGGGACTTCGATTACGGTATGTACAGATACGCAGTATTTT
NA,TRBJ2-1,TRBV3-1/TRBV3-2,many,CASSPYGERGTYYNEQFF,TGTGCCAGCAGCCCTTACGGGGAACGGGGTACCTACTACAATGAGCAGTTCTTC
TRBD2,TRBJ2-1,TRBV11-2,once,CASSRRGGYSYNEQFF,TGTGCCAGCAGCCGGCGCGGGGGTTACTCCTACAATGAGCAGTTCTTC
NA,TRBJ2-1,TRBV7-9,NA,CASSSGVHDEQFF,TGTGCCAGCAGCTCCGGGGTTCACGATGAGCAGTTCTTC
NA,TRBJ1-4,TRBV28,NA,CASSLGAGKLFF,TGTGCCAGCAGTTTAGGGGCTGGGAAACTGTTTTTT
NA,TRBJ2-3,TRBV7-2,NA,CASSLEYSDTQYF,TGTGCCAGCAGCTTAGAATACTCTGATACGCAGTATTTT
NA,TRBJ2-5,TRBV7-9,NA,CASSWGALYQETQYF,TGTGCCAGCAGTTGGGGGGCCCTGTACCAAGAGACCCAGTACTTC
TRBD1,TRBJ1-5,TRBV6-5,NA,CASRAGGSNQPQHF,TGTGCCAGCAGAGCAGGGGGAAGCAATCAGCCCCAGCATTTT
NA,TRBJ1-1,TRBV2,NA,CSIGGNTEAFF,TGTTCCATTGGGGGGAACACTGAAGCTTTCTTT
NA,TRBJ1-3,TRBV6-6,NA,CASSGREAHSGNTIYF,TGTGCCAGCAGTGGCCGGGAGGCCCACTCTGGAAACACCATATATTTT
NA,TRBJ2-2,TRBV27,NA,CASGFATGRVGELFF,TGTGCCAGCGGTTTTGCGACAGGGAGGGTCGGGGAGCTGTTTTTT
NA,TRBJ2-4,TRBV6-5,NA,CASSYFDIQYF,TGTGCCAGCAGTTACTTCGATATTCAGTACTTC
NA,TRBJ2-3,TRBV11-2,NA,CASSPFDRTTDTQYF,TGTGCCAGCAGCCCCTTCGACAGGACCACAGATACGCAGTATTTT